These T cell receptor beta chains were read from a single sample in a study of neoadjuvant nivolumab and ipilimumab in lung cancer. Assay: immunoSEQ multiplex PCR; the TCRdb copy retains only in-frame clones and omits some. Seen here are tens of thousands of clones, nearly 90% observed once, and the top ten hold more than 3%. The sample here was peripheral blood, taken before neoadjuvant nivolumab, alone or with ipilimumab. These TCRs come from an adult with non-small cell lung cancer. Each CDR3 is given with its conserved first and last residue. D genes are given only for firm matches. The size field is filled for only some rows; it gives once, few, many or a size class.

size: .
J: TRBJ2-3
D: .
V: TRBV15
CDR3: CATSRFGLAVTDTQYF
DNA: TGTGCCACCAGCAGATTTGGACTGGCCGTCACAGATACGCAGTATTTT

size: .
J: TRBJ2-2
D: .
V: TRBV4-2
CDR3: CASREWGSVLNTGELFF
DNA: TGTGCCAGCAGAGAGTGGGGTTCTGTACTAAACACCGGGGAGCTGTTTTTT

size: few
J: TRBJ2-1
D: .
V: TRBV10-3
CDR3: CAISESGEQFF
DNA: TGTGCCATCAGTGAGTCCGGTGAGCAGTTCTTC

size: .
J: TRBJ2-1
D: TRBD2
V: TRBV15
CDR3: CATSSIAGNEQFF
DNA: TGTGCCACCAGCAGCATAGCGGGGAATGAGCAGTTCTTC

size: .
J: TRBJ2-2
D: .
V: TRBV6-5
CDR3: CASSYSIYMGTGELFF
DNA: TGTGCCAGCAGTTACTCGATATATATGGGAACCGGGGAGCTGTTTTTT

size: once
J: TRBJ2-5
D: .
V: TRBV6-5
CDR3: CASSYSAGPYQETQYF
DNA: TGTGCCAGCAGTTACTCGGCGGGACCCTACCAAGAGACCCAGTACTTC

size: .
J: TRBJ2-2
D: TRBD2
V: TRBV7-3
CDR3: CASSLNSGTSAGELFF
DNA: TGTGCCAGCAGCTTAAATTCCGGGACTAGTGCCGGGGAGCTGTTTTTT

size: .
J: TRBJ2-2
D: TRBD2
V: TRBV2
CDR3: CASSPTSVNTGELFF
DNA: TGTGCCAGCAGTCCGACTAGCGTGAACACCGGGGAGCTGTTTTTT

size: .
J: TRBJ2-1
D: .
V: TRBV11-1
CDR3: CASRNRQKDNEQFF
DNA: TGTGCCAGCAGAAATCGGCAGAAAGACAATGAGCAGTTCTTC

size: .
J: TRBJ2-3
D: TRBD2
V: TRBV5-5
CDR3: CASSLAGGLAASVDTQYF
DNA: TGTGCCAGCAGCTTGGCGGGTGGACTAGCGGCTTCCGTAGATACGCAGTATTTT

size: .
J: TRBJ2-3
D: TRBD1
V: TRBV9
CDR3: CASSSRQGRTDTQYF
DNA: TGTGCCAGCAGCTCCCGACAGGGGAGAACAGATACGCAGTATTTT

size: once
J: TRBJ2-7
D: .
V: TRBV6-5
CDR3: CASSYSIRGYEQYF
DNA: TGTGCCAGCAGTTACTCGATTCGGGGCTACGAGCAGTACTTC

size: once
J: TRBJ2-1
D: .
V: TRBV28
CDR3: CASSRDWAYNEQFF
DNA: TGTGCCAGCAGCAGGGACTGGGCCTACAATGAGCAGTTCTTC

size: .
J: TRBJ2-3
D: .
V: TRBV4-2
CDR3: CASSQQQRTYTDTQYF
DNA: TGTGCCAGCAGCCAACAGCAGCGGACCTACACAGATACGCAGTATTTT

size: .
J: TRBJ2-1
D: TRBD1
V: TRBV9
CDR3: CASSPRQGARNEQFF
DNA: TGTGCCAGCAGCCCACGACAGGGGGCGCGTAATGAGCAGTTCTTC

size: .
J: TRBJ2-1
D: .
V: TRBV6-1
CDR3: CASSEGVAVPSYNEQFF
DNA: TGTGCCAGCAGTGAAGGGGTAGCAGTACCATCCTACAATGAGCAGTTCTTC

size: .
J: TRBJ2-5
D: TRBD1
V: TRBV7-6
CDR3: CASSSGTGDLGQYF
DNA: TGTGCCAGCAGCTCCGGGACAGGTGACCTTGGCCAGTACTTC

size: .
J: TRBJ2-1
D: .
V: TRBV6-5
CDR3: CASSYSSGDEQFF
DNA: TGTGCCAGCAGTTACTCGAGTGGGGATGAGCAGTTCTTC

size: .
J: TRBJ2-5
D: .
V: TRBV7-8
CDR3: CASSLFLVEQETQYF
DNA: TGTGCCAGCAGCTTATTTTTAGTGGAGCAGGAGACCCAGTACTTC

size: .
J: TRBJ2-3
D: .
V: TRBV7-2
CDR3: CASSTLGATTDTQYF
DNA: TGTGCCAGCAGCACACTCGGGGCTACCACAGATACGCAGTATTTT

size: .
J: TRBJ1-2
D: .
V: TRBV5-4
CDR3: CASSLAGLSYNYGYTF
DNA: TGTGCCAGCAGCTTGGCCGGACTGTCCTATAACTATGGCTACACCTTC

size: .
J: TRBJ2-7
D: .
V: TRBV19
CDR3: CASSMTSDEQYF
DNA: TGTGCCAGTAGTATGACCAGTGACGAGCAGTACTTC

size: .
J: TRBJ2-1
D: .
V: TRBV5-1
CDR3: CASMVQSSYNEQFF
DNA: TGCGCCAGCATGGTACAGAGCTCCTACAATGAGCAGTTCTTC

size: .
J: TRBJ2-1
D: TRBD2
V: TRBV5-6
CDR3: CASSIAGVIYEQFF
DNA: TGTGCCAGCAGTATAGCGGGAGTGATCTATGAGCAGTTCTTC

size: .
J: TRBJ2-7
D: TRBD2
V: TRBV29-1
CDR3: CSVEGTSGRDLYEQYF
DNA: TGCAGCGTAGAAGGGACTAGCGGGAGGGATCTCTACGAGCAGTACTTC

size: once
J: TRBJ1-5
D: .
V: TRBV6-6
CDR3: CASSDQPQHF
DNA: TGTGCCAGCAGTGATCAGCCCCAGCATTTT

size: .
J: TRBJ2-7
D: .
V: TRBV7-9
CDR3: CASTQGRGDYEQYF
DNA: TGTGCCAGCACCCAGGGCAGGGGTGATTACGAGCAGTACTTC

size: .
J: TRBJ2-3
D: .
V: TRBV5-1
CDR3: CASRQGDTQYF
DNA: TGCGCCAGCAGGCAGGGAGATACGCAGTATTTT

size: .
J: TRBJ2-7
D: .
V: TRBV28
CDR3: CASSGEGTYEQYF
DNA: TGTGCCAGCTCGGGCGAGGGAACCTACGAGCAGTACTTC

size: .
J: TRBJ2-5
D: TRBD2
V: TRBV5-1
CDR3: CASSLDASGSGETQYF
DNA: TGCGCCAGCAGCTTGGATGCTAGCGGGAGTGGAGAGACCCAGTACTTC

size: .
J: TRBJ2-7
D: TRBD1
V: TRBV5-5
CDR3: CASSLTGAAYEQYF
DNA: TGTGCCAGCAGCCTGACAGGGGCCGCCTACGAGCAGTACTTC

size: few
J: TRBJ1-5
D: .
V: TRBV5-1
CDR3: CASSPDSSNQPQHF
DNA: TGCGCCAGCAGCCCGGACAGCTCCAATCAGCCCCAGCATTTT

size: .
J: TRBJ2-7
D: TRBD1
V: TRBV5-1
CDR3: CASSWSGQDFYEQYF
DNA: TGCGCCAGCAGCTGGTCGGGACAGGATTTCTACGAGCAGTACTTC